The 17 T cell receptor beta chains below come from one sample, sequenced in a study of human T cells and chemical hapten exposure. TCRdb redid the calling of the RACE reads with MiXCR, one entry per CDR3 protein. Of some 400,000 distinct CDR3 sequences detected, roughly 5% appear once; the ten largest clones hold over 2%. The time point here: patch test 1, 2 weeks after DPC sensitization. This sample's treatment: therapeutic diphenylcyclopropenone sensitization with weekly scalp DPC. The specimen comprised whole blood, sampled in connection with sensitization to the hapten diphenylcyclopropenone (DPC). Receptors were obtained from a woman in her fifties or sixties with alopecia areata. Some clones in this sample may be carry-over from other donors' samples.

This chain connects TRBV7-2 to TRBJ1-2; tentative D call: TRBD1 (5 bases). The CDR3 is made up of 14 amino acids. V was clipped by 4 bases and J by 5 bases, with 14 bases between them. Germline CDR1 reads SGHTA; CDR2 reads FQGNSA. As DNA, the CDR3 is TGTGCCAGCAGCTCGTCGGGGGGGACGTATGGCTACACCTTC. It translates to CASSSSGGTYGYTF.

This clonotype has only a few counts. The V call is TRBV7-2, the J call TRBJ2-3, with 11 bases aligning to TRBD2. The trim removed 1 base at V and 1 base at J, leaving 4 bases unmatched. Germline CDR1 is SGHTA and CDR2 is FQGNSA. The length of the CDR3 is 17 residues. The CDR3 sequence is CASSLELAGVGTDTQYF. Written as DNA, the CDR3 is TGTGCCAGCAGCTTAGAACTAGCGGGAGTGGGCACAGATACGCAGTATTTT.

This clonotype was seen more than once but under ten times. This rearrangement joins TRBV7-6 to TRBJ2-5; 11 bases line up with TRBD2. The trim removed 10 bases at V and 1 base at J, leaving 8 bases unmatched. Germline CDR1 and CDR2: SGHVS and FNYEAQ. CDR3 length equals 15 residues. CDR3 sequence reads: CAILALAGGQETQYF. The CDR3 nucleotides read TGTGCCATTTTGGCCCTAGCGGGGGGCCAAGAGACCCAGTACTTC. Combining the CDR3 with reference TRBV7-6 and TRBJ2-5 gives the whole variable domain GAGVSQSPRYKVTKRGQDVALRCDPISGHVSLYWYRQALGQGPEFLTYFNYEAQQDKSGLPNDRFSAERPEGSISTLTIQRTEQRDSAMYRCAILALAGGQETQYFGPGTRLLVL.

This clonotype was seen only a few times. The rearrangement links TRBV5-1 to TRBJ2-3; D possibly corresponds to TRBD1 (6 bases). Germline V gene sequence: CDR1 SGHRS, CDR2 YFSETQ. Trimming removed 2 bases from V and 2 bases from J, with 18 bases in between. The CDR3 has 17 residues. CDR3 in DNA: TGCGCCAGCAGCTTCACTCCGTGGACAGCTGACACAGATACGCAGTATTTT. As protein: CASSFTPWTADTDTQYF.

The CDR3 coding sequence is TGTGCCAGCAGCCAAGAAGACGATACGCAGTATTTT. It is translated as CASSQEDDTQYF. The chain combines TRBV4-2 with TRBJ2-3; D ambiguous. V was trimmed by 0 bases and J by 6 bases, leaving 4 bases between them. Germline CDR1 is LGHNA and CDR2 is YNFKEQ. This CDR3 is built from 12 residues.

The chain joins TRBV7-2 to TRBJ2-5; possibly TRBD1 for D (5 bases). V was cut by 5 bases and J by 4 bases, with 11 bases left in between. Germline CDR1 and CDR2: SGHTA and FQGNSA. The CDR3 totals 13 residues. The CDR3 reads CASSQGVRETQYF. The CDR3 nucleotides read TGTGCCAGCAGCCAAGGGGTTCGAGAGACCCAGTACTTC.

The chain has TRBV12-3 or TRBV12-4 and TRBJ2-6; D is uncertain. The CDR3 is 11 amino acids. V lost 7 bases and J lost 9, with 7 bases in between. The CDR3 loop reads CASTPNNVLTF. The DNA of the CDR3 is TGTGCCAGCACCCCGAACAACGTCCTGACTTTC.

This clonotype was found many times. The chain recombines TRBV12-3 or TRBV12-4 with TRBJ2-7; 8 nucleotides agree with TRBD2. J lost 3 bases, V lost 6 bases, and 4 bases had no gene match. The CDR3 has 13 amino acids. The CDR3 is CASRLADHYEQYF. CDR3 DNA sequence: TGTGCCAGCAGACTAGCGGACCACTACGAGCAGTACTTC.

The rearrangement links TRBV12-3 or TRBV12-4 to TRBJ2-7, with TRBD2 identical over 10 bases. CDR3 size: 14 residues. V trimming: 10 bases; J trimming: 6 bases; junction bases outside the gene matches: 12. CDR3 sequence reads: CAISAAQRGGEQYF. In nucleotides, the CDR3 is TGTGCCATCAGCGCCGCCCAGCGGGGGGGCGAGCAGTACTTC.

This clonotype was observed at least ten times. CDR3 coding DNA: TGTGCCACCAGTCCCGGGGGGGGCTTTTCAGATACGCAGTATTTT. Protein: CATSPGGGFSDTQYF. The chain combines TRBV24-1 with TRBJ2-3, with 8 bases matching TRBD2. Losses at the gene ends were 6 bases for V and 4 bases for J; bases not matched to a gene: 8. Per the germline V gene, CDR1 is KGHDR and CDR2 is SFDVKD. The CDR3 contains 15 residues.

A few counts support this clonotype. The chain couples TRBV30 to TRBJ2-5; TRBD2 agrees at 13 bases. The CDR3 loop spans 15 amino acids. The trim removed 8 bases at V and 5 bases at J, leaving 11 bases unmatched. Germline CDR1 and CDR2: GTSNPN and SVGIG (reference sequence). CDR3 nucleotide sequence: TGTGCCCTAGGACTAGCGGGAGCCCTCCGGGAGACCCAGTACTTC. This gives the protein CALGLAGALRETQYF.

This clonotype occurred a few times. The chain carries TRBV12-3 or TRBV12-4 and TRBJ1-2; D might be TRBD1 (5 bases). The CDR3 is 15 amino acids. V lost 2 bases and J 1 base, leaving 11 bases between the germline ends. As DNA, the CDR3 is TGTGCCAGCAGTTTACCCCAGGGTCTTAACTATGGCTACACCTTC. This sequence encodes CASSLPQGLNYGYTF.

This clonotype has ten or more counts. The rearrangement joins TRBV29-1 to TRBJ2-1, with a tentative D call TRBD2 (5 bases). The V and J ends lost 5 bases and 4 bases respectively, with 6 bases between them. The CDR3 is made up of 11 amino acids. In germline, CDR1 is SQVTM, CDR2 ANQGSEA. CDR3 nucleotide sequence: TGCAGCGTTCGAGGGTACAATGAGCAGTTCTTC. As protein: CSVRGYNEQFF.

This clonotype was counted ten times or more. The chain has TRBV7-6 and TRBJ1-1, with D possibly being TRBD1 (6 bases). The CDR3 has 16 amino acids. Trimming cost V 6 bases and J 1 base, with 18 bases left between them. Germline loops: CDR1 SGHVS, CDR2 FNYEAQ. The CDR3 DNA follows: TGTGCCAGCAGACCTTTCCGGACAGAAAAGAACACTGAAGCTTTCTTT. This codes for CASRPFRTEKNTEAFF.

Many counts were recorded for this clonotype. The rearrangement joins TRBV6-6 to TRBJ1-6; D unresolved. The germline CDR1 and CDR2 sequences are MNHNY and SVGAGI (reference sequence). Between the trimmed V and J ends, which lost 2 bases and 7 bases, there was a span of 6 bases. This CDR3 comprises 13 residues. DNA of the CDR3: TGTGCCAGCAGTTACCCGAAGAATTCACCCCTCCACTTT. Amino acids: CASSYPKNSPLHF.

There are many counts of this clonotype. The CDR3 region has the DNA TGTGCCAGCAGTCAATACGGCTCTGGGGCCAACGTCCTGACTTTC. Its protein is CASSQYGSGANVLTF. V usage is TRBV27 and J usage is TRBJ2-6; D is undetermined. The CDR3 loop spans 15 amino acids. CDR1 is MNHEY, CDR2 SMNVEV, per germline (reference sequence). The V end lost 5 bases, the J end lost 0 bases, and 8 bases lay between the germline ends.

This clonotype occurred a few times. V is TRBV4-2 and J is TRBJ1-4; 8 bases are a match to TRBD1. Germline loops: CDR1 LGHNA, CDR2 YNFKEQ. With V trimmed by 4 bases and J by 1 base, 5 bases remained unmatched. The CDR3 totals 16 residues. The CDR3 DNA is TGTGCCAGCAGCCTCACAGGGGGTTTAACTAATGAAAAACTGTTTTTT. It is translated as CASSLTGGLTNEKLFF.